The rows below give T cell receptor beta chains drawn from one sample of a study of T cell repertoires in cytomegalovirus infection. TCRdb reanalysed the reads using MiXCR and keeps one entry per CDR3 protein. The data show about 310,000 distinct CDR3 sequences, with roughly 15% seen just once and around 12% held by the top ten. Sequenced input: PBMCs. These receptors originate from a human donor in good health (CMV status not recorded). Some clones in this sample may be carry-over from other donors' samples. The CDR3 runs from the conserved cysteine through the conserved F or W. The order of the fields is CDR3 DNA, CDR3 protein, clone size, J gene, D gene, V gene. D genes are given only for firm matches. The size of a clone is reported for some rows only, either as once, few or many, or as a class for expanded clones.

TGTGCCAGCAACCAGGACCTGAACACTGAAGCTTTCTTT,CASNQDLNTEAFF,many,TRBJ1-1,NA,TRBV7-2
TGTGCCAGTAGTACCCTAGCGGGGGGGACTAAACGCACAGATACGCAGTATTTT,CASSTLAGGTKRTDTQYF,many,TRBJ2-3,TRBD2,TRBV19
TGTGCCAGCGGGGGACAGCTCAATCAGCCCCAGCATTTT,CASGGQLNQPQHF,many,TRBJ1-5,TRBD1,TRBV6-1
TGTGCCAGCAGCTCAATGATCTTTCCTAGCGGGGGGATGAACACCGGGGAGCTGTTTTTT,CASSSMIFPSGGMNTGELFF,many,TRBJ2-2,TRBD2,TRBV7-2
TGTGCCAGCAGCCTTTCGGGGTCTTCAGGGAACTATGGCTACACCTTC,CASSLSGSSGNYGYTF,many,TRBJ1-2,NA,TRBV28
TGTGCCAGCAGTTTAAAAGGGCGGTTGGGTAGGATGCTGGGGTACGAGCAGTACTTC,CASSLKGRLGRMLGYEQYF,NA,TRBJ2-7,NA,TRBV28
TGTGCCAGCAGAGACCAGGGGTCCCAGCCCCAGCATTTT,CASRDQGSQPQHF,NA,TRBJ1-5,NA,TRBV2
TGTGCCAGCAGCCAGGGACTAGCGGGGGATGTGGGGGAGCTGTTTTTT,CASSQGLAGDVGELFF,few,TRBJ2-2,TRBD2,TRBV6-6
TGTGCCAGCAGTTCTAGCGGGGGGCTCTTGCGGCAGTACTTC,CASSSSGGLLRQYF,NA,TRBJ2-7,TRBD2,TRBV27
TGTGCCAGCAGCGAGGTGACCGGCACGATTGAGCAGTTCTTC,CASSEVTGTIEQFF,many,TRBJ2-1,NA,TRBV12-3/TRBV12-4
TGTGCCTGTTCCGGGAAGCCGGGAGATACGCAGTATTTT,CACSGKPGDTQYF,NA,TRBJ2-3,NA,TRBV12-3/TRBV12-4
TGTGCCAGCAGTCCCGGGACTAGCGGGGCAGATACGCAGTATTTT,CASSPGTSGADTQYF,few,TRBJ2-3,TRBD2,TRBV12-3/TRBV12-4
TGTGCCAGCAGCTCGACAGTGAACACTGAAGCTTTCTTT,CASSSTVNTEAFF,many,TRBJ1-1,NA,TRBV28
TGCAGCGGGAAGGAGGGCGGGAATACGCAGTATTTT,CSGKEGGNTQYF,once,TRBJ2-3,NA,TRBV29-1
TGCGCCAGCAGCCAAGGGGTCTCTCCCCAAGAGACCCAGTACTTC,CASSQGVSPQETQYF,many,TRBJ2-5,NA,TRBV4-3
TGCGCCAGCAGCTCCCAGGGACAGTATTCTAGAAATACGGAGACCCAGTACTTC,CASSSQGQYSRNTETQYF,NA,TRBJ2-5,TRBD1,TRBV5-1
TGTGCCAGCAGCCTCGGACAGTCTCAGCCCCAGCATTTT,CASSLGQSQPQHF,NA,TRBJ1-5,NA,TRBV5-5
TGTGCCAGCAGTCTCCCCGGGGCGGGAAACACTGAAGCTTTCTTT,CASSLPGAGNTEAFF,many,TRBJ1-1,NA,TRBV12-3/TRBV12-4
TGCGCCAGCAGCGCCGGGACACCAAATCAGCCCCAGCATTTT,CASSAGTPNQPQHF,NA,TRBJ1-5,NA,TRBV5-1
TGTGCCAGCAGCACGGGACAGGGGTATAATTCACCCCTCCACTTT,CASSTGQGYNSPLHF,many,TRBJ1-6,TRBD1,TRBV7-2
TGCGCCAGCAGCTCATTAGGCTTTGGGGCCAACGTCCTGACTTTC,CASSSLGFGANVLTF,few,TRBJ2-6,NA,TRBV4-1
TGTGCCAGCAGCTGGGGGGGGACAGGCCAGCCCCAGCATTTT,CASSWGGTGQPQHF,NA,TRBJ1-5,TRBD1,TRBV5-6
TGCAGCGTTGAGACACCTGGACAGCCCCAGCATTTT,CSVETPGQPQHF,NA,TRBJ1-5,NA,TRBV29-1
TGCAGTGCTAGAGGACTAGCGGGGGCCTTTAAGACTAGCACAGATACGCAGTATTTT,CSARGLAGAFKTSTDTQYF,NA,TRBJ2-3,TRBD2,TRBV20-1
TGTGCCAGCAGAGGACAATTCTATGGCTACACCTTC,CASRGQFYGYTF,few,TRBJ1-2,NA,TRBV6-2/TRBV6-3
TGTGCCAGCAGCCAAGGAAATTTAGCGGGGGGAGTACAAGAGACCCAGTACTTC,CASSQGNLAGGVQETQYF,NA,TRBJ2-5,TRBD2,TRBV4-2
TGTGCCACCGTAGCGGGGTCCACCTACGAGCAGTACTTC,CATVAGSTYEQYF,few,TRBJ2-7,TRBD2,TRBV2
TGTGCCAGCAGCTTATTTGTAGGTGGGACAGGCGGGGGAGAGCAGTACTTC,CASSLFVGGTGGGEQYF,many,TRBJ2-7,NA,TRBV7-2
TGTGCCAGCAGTCGCGGGACTAGCGGGGGGCCGGGGAGCACAGATACGCAGTATTTT,CASSRGTSGGPGSTDTQYF,many,TRBJ2-3,TRBD2,TRBV28
TGTGCCAGCAGCTTATCAAGCTCCTACGAGCAGTACTTC,CASSLSSSYEQYF,many,TRBJ2-7,NA,TRBV7-9
TGCAGTGCTAGAGATTTAGGGCTGCACTACGAGCAGTACTTC,CSARDLGLHYEQYF,NA,TRBJ2-7,NA,TRBV20-1
TGTGCCAGCAGCCAATCGGGACAGAGTGACACAGATACGCAGTATTTT,CASSQSGQSDTDTQYF,NA,TRBJ2-3,TRBD1,TRBV4-2
TGTGCCAGCAGCCCGGACAGGGGGCCGGGGGAGCTGTTTTTT,CASSPDRGPGELFF,many,TRBJ2-2,TRBD1,TRBV7-2
TGCAGTGCTAGAGGACTAGCGGGGCACAATGAGCAGTTCTTC,CSARGLAGHNEQFF,NA,TRBJ2-1,TRBD2,TRBV20-1
TGTGCCAGCAGATACAGGGCCGGCCGGCAGTACTTC,CASRYRAGRQYF,NA,TRBJ2-7,NA,TRBV6-1
TGTGCCAGCAGCTCAGGAAAACGGGGAAATTCACCCCTCCACTTT,CASSSGKRGNSPLHF,many,TRBJ1-6,NA,TRBV7-8
TGTGCCAGCAGCTTAGGGGAGGGGTTGGGTGAGCAGTTCTTC,CASSLGEGLGEQFF,many,TRBJ2-1,TRBD2,TRBV7-2
TGTGCCAGCAGCATGTCTTACGAGCAGTACTTC,CASSMSYEQYF,many,TRBJ2-7,NA,TRBV7-2
TGTGCCAGCAGCTTAGGTTTCAATTCCGGGACATCTTGTAATGAGCAGTTCTTC,CASSLGFNSGTSCNEQFF,many,TRBJ2-1,NA,TRBV11-1
TGTGCCAGCAGTGGAGTCTCTGGAAACACCATATATTTT,CASSGVSGNTIYF,few,TRBJ1-3,NA,TRBV2
TGTGCTAGCAGCTTAGATGGGGGGCCCTACAATGAGCAGTTCTTC,CASSLDGGPYNEQFF,many,TRBJ2-1,NA,TRBV7-7
TGTGCCAGCAGCCAAGAGGGGCGTTCACCCCTCCACTTT,CASSQEGRSPLHF,few,TRBJ1-6,NA,TRBV14
TGTGCCAGCAGCCCAATAGTGCCCTCCTACGAGCAGTACTTC,CASSPIVPSYEQYF,NA,TRBJ2-7,NA,TRBV28
TGTGCCAGCAGCTCAGGTGGGACAGGGACCGACACCGGGGAGCTGTTTTTT,CASSSGGTGTDTGELFF,few,TRBJ2-2,TRBD1,TRBV7-9
TGTGCCAGCAGTTTATCGGGCCAGAGACCAACCAATGAGCAGTTCTTC,CASSLSGQRPTNEQFF,many,TRBJ2-1,NA,TRBV27
TGTGCCAGTAGCCCGACTCGGTTTCAGGGATTAGCGGGGGCATACGATGAGCAGTTCTTC,CASSPTRFQGLAGAYDEQFF,many,TRBJ2-1,TRBD2,TRBV19
TGTGCCAGCAGCTTATTGGGACAGGGGCATGCCGGCTACACCTTC,CASSLLGQGHAGYTF,NA,TRBJ1-2,TRBD1,TRBV7-2
TGCAGTGCGATTACAGGGAATCAGCCCCAGCATTTT,CSAITGNQPQHF,NA,TRBJ1-5,NA,TRBV20-1
TGTGCCAGCACCGGGGACGCGTCTGGAAACACCATATATTTT,CASTGDASGNTIYF,NA,TRBJ1-3,NA,TRBV9
TGTGCCAGCAGTTTTCAGGGGGTTGGCTACACCTTC,CASSFQGVGYTF,NA,TRBJ1-2,TRBD1,TRBV28
TGTGCCAGCAGCGCCTTCATAGGGACTGAAGCTTTCTTT,CASSAFIGTEAFF,few,TRBJ1-1,NA,TRBV7-9
TGTGCCAGCTCACCACGCGGGACAGGGGTTCCCAGCAATCAGCCCCAGCATTTT,CASSPRGTGVPSNQPQHF,NA,TRBJ1-5,TRBD1,TRBV18
TGTGCCAGCAGCTTAGTCCCCATTGGCGGGGGAGTGACAGATACGCAGTATTTT,CASSLVPIGGGVTDTQYF,many,TRBJ2-3,TRBD2,TRBV7-2
TGTGCCAGCGGGTTGAGCAATCAGCCCCAGCATTTT,CASGLSNQPQHF,NA,TRBJ1-5,NA,TRBV28
TGTGCCAGCAGTCGACTTGGACTAGCGGGGGGGCCTGGCACAGATACGCAGTATTTT,CASSRLGLAGGPGTDTQYF,many,TRBJ2-3,TRBD2,TRBV6-1